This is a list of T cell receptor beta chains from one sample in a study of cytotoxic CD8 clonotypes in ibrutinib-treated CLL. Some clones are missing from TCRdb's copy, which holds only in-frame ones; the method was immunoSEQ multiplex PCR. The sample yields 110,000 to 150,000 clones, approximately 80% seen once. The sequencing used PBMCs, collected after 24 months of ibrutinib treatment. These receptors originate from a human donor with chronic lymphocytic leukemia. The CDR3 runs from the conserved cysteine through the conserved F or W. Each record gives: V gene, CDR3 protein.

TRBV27 CASSYSTGAAFF
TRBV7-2 CASTPQGAGWYGYTF
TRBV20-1 CSVSGQETQYF
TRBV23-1 CARKSEGQTNEKLFF
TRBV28 CASSLWGSSYNEQFF
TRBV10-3 CAISEGGAEAFF
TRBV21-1 CASSKGTGRRYEQYF
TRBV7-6 CASSPGSTGGNTQYF
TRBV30 CAWSPTQFQWILNTGELFF
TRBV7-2 CASSLDSEQYF
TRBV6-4 CASSASGPGELFF
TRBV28 CASSSTRGGGGYTF
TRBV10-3 CAISEVGGHQPQHF
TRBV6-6 CASSYSAPGGTYGYTF
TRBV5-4 CASSLTDRGGYEQYF
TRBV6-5 CASSSAAPYEQYF
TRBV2 CASRLGAGGEQYF
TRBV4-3 CASSQDGDRINEKLFF
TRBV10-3 CAISDSGATNEKLFF
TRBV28 CASSTRTGGSEQYF
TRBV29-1 CSALYTEAFF
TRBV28 CASSFSGTANYEQYF
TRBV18 CASSPMEGSNQPQHF
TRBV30 CAWEAGAGNTIYF
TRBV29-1 CSVGGGDGSYEQYF
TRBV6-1 CASGRIPHEQYF
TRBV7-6 CASSSWRDTQYF
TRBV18 CASSPPAGTNYGYTF
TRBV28 CASSRADGATQYF
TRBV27 CASSPRVGGGYEQYF
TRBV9 CASSVTGGWPGANVLTF
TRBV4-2 CASSQEGQEDQPQHF
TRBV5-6 CASSLGLNEKLFF
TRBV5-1 CASSPAGQGDNEQFF
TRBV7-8 CASSLLGAVNNEQFF
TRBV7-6 CASSLGSGSSYNEQFF
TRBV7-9 CASSPAGDWLGIQYF
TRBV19 CASTRDRGKYQPQHF
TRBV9 CASSTKTAIYEQYF
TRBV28 CASSSGTSGAYEQYF
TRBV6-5 CASREGSGANVLTF